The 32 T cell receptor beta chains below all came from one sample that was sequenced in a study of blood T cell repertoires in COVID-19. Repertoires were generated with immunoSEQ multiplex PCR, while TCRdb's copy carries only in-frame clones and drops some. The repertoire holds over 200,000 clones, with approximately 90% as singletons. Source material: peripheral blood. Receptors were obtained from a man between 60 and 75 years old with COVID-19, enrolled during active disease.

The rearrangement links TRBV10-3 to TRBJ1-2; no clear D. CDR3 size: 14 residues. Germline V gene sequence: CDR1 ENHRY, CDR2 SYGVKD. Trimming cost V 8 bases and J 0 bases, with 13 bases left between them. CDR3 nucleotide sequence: TGTGCCATCCGTGGCGCGGTAGCTAACTATGGCTACACCTTC. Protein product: CAIRGAVANYGYTF.

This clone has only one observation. For the CDR3, the DNA is TGTGCCAGCAGACTTACTAGCTACGAGCAGTACTTC. Amino acids: CASRLTSYEQYF. This rearrangement joins TRBV12-3 or TRBV12-4 to TRBJ2-7; possibly TRBD2 for D (5 bases). Deletions cut 6 bases from V and 3 bases from J, with 9 bases between. The CDR3 is 12 residues long.

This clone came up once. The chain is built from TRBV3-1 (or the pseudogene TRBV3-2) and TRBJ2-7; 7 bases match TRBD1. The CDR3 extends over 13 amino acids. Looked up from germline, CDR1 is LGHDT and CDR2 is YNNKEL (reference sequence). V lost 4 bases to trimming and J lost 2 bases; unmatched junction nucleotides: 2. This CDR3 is CASSRGTAYEQYF. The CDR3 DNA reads TGTGCCAGCAGCCGTGGGACAGCCTACGAGCAGTACTTC.

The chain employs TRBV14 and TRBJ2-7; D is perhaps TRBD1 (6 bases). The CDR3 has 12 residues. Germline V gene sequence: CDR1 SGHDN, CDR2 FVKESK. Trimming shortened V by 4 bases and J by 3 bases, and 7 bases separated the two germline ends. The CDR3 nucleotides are TGTGCCAGCAGCCTGACAGGCTACGAGCAGTACTTC. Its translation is CASSLTGYEQYF.

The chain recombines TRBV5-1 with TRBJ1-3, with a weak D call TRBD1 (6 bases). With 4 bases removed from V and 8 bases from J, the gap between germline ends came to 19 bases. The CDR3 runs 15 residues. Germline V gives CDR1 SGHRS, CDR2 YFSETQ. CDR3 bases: TGCGCCAGCAGCCCGGTTCCGGCCTCAGGGGACACCATATATTTT. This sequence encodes CASSPVPASGDTIYF.

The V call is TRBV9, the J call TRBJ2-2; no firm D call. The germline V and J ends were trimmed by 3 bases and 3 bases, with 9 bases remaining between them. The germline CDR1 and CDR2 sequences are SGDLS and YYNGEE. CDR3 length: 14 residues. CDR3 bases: TGTGCCAGCAGCGCCGTAGCTGACACCGGGGAGCTGTTTTTT. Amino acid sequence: CASSAVADTGELFF.

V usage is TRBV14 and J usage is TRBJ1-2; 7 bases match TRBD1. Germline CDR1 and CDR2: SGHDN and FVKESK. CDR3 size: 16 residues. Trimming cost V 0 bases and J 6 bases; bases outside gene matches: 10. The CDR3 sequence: CASSQDLGQGVDGYTF. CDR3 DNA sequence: TGTGCCAGCAGCCAAGATCTGGGTCAGGGGGTAGATGGCTACACCTTC.

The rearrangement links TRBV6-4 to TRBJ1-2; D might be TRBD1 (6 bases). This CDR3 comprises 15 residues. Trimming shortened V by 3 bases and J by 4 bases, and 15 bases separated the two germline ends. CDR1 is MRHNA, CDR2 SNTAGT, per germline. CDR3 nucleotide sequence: TGTGCCAGCAGTGAAGCTGGGGGCGCGGGCTATGGCTACACCTTC. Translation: CASSEAGGAGYGYTF.

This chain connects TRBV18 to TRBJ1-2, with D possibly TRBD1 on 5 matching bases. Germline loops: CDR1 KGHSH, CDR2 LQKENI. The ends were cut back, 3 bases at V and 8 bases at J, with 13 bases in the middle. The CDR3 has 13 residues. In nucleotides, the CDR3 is TGTGCCAGCTCACCCGACAGTATTTCAGGCTACACCTTC. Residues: CASSPDSISGYTF.

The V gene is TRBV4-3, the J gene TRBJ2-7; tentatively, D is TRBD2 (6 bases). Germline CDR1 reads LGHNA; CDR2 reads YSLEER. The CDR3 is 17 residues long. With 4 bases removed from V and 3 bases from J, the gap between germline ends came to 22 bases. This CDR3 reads CASSPSYQRDFIYEQYF. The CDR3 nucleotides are TGCGCCAGCAGCCCCTCCTACCAACGGGACTTTATCTACGAGCAGTACTTC.

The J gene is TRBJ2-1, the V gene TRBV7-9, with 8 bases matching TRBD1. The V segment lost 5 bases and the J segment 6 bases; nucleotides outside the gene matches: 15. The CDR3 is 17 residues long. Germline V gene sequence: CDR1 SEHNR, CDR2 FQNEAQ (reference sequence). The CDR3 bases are TGTGCCAGCAGCCCCCCCAGGGGGCAGGAAAGAGGCAATGAGCAGTTCTTC. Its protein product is CASSPPRGQERGNEQFF.

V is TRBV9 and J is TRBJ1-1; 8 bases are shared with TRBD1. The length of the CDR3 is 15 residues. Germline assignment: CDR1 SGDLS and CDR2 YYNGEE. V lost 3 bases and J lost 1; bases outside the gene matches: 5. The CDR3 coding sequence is TGTGCCAGCAGCGCCGGTACAGGGGGGAACACTGAAGCTTTCTTT. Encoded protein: CASSAGTGGNTEAFF.

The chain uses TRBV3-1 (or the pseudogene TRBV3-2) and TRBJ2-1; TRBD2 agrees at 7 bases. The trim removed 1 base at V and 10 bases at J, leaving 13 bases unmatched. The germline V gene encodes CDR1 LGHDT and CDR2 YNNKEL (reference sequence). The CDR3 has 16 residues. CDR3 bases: TGTGCCAGCAGCCAAGTGAGCAGCGGGGCCTTTCGCGAGCAGTTCTTC. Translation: CASSQVSSGAFREQFF.

This CDR3 is CASSYDQGSEAFF. CDR3 coding DNA: TGTGCCAGCAGTTACGATCAGGGATCTGAAGCTTTCTTT. The chain joins TRBV6-5 to TRBJ1-1; D might be TRBD1 (5 bases). This CDR3 has 13 residues. Trimming cost V 2 bases and J 6 bases, with 10 bases left between them. Germline V CDR1 and CDR2: MNHEY, SVGAGI.

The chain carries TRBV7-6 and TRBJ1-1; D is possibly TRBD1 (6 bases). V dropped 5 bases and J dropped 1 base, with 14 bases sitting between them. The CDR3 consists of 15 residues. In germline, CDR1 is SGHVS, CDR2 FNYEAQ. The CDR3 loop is CASSPRTAQNTEAFF. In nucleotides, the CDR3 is TGTGCCAGCAGCCCGAGGACAGCCCAGAACACTGAAGCTTTCTTT. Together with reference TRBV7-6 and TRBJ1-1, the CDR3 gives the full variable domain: GAGVSQSPRYKVTKRGQDVALRCDPISGHVSLYWYRQALGQGPEFLTYFNYEAQQDKSGLPNDRFSAERPEGSISTLTIQRTEQRDSAMYRCASSPRTAQNTEAFFGQGTRLTVV.

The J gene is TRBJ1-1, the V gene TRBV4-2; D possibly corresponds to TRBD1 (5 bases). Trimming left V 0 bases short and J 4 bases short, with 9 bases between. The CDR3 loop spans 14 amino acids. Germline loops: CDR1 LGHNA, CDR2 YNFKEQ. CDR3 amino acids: CASSQDRVSTEAFF. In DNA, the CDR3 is TGTGCCAGCAGCCAAGACAGGGTTAGCACTGAAGCTTTCTTT.

The CDR3 region is CASSPTRSLSNEQFF. In DNA form, the CDR3 reads TGTGCCAGCAGCCCTACTAGATCACTTAGCAATGAGCAGTTCTTC. The rearrangement links TRBV6-2 or TRBV6-3 to TRBJ2-1, with TRBD2 as a possible D gene (5 bases). The CDR3 consists of 15 residues. Germline assignment: CDR1 MNHEY and CDR2 SVGEGT. The germline V and J ends were trimmed by 6 bases and 6 bases, with 18 bases remaining between them.

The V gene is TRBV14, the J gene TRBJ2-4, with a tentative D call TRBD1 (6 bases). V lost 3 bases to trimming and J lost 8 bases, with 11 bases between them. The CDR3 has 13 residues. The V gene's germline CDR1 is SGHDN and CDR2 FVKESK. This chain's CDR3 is CASSQGAQHIQYF. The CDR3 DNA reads TGTGCCAGCAGCCAGGGGGCCCAGCACATTCAGTACTTC.

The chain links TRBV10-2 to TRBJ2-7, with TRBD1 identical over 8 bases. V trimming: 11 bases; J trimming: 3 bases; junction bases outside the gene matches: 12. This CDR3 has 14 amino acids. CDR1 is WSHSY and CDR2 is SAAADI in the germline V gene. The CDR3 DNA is TGCGCCGCGATACCGAGGACAGGGCTCTACGAGCAGTACTTC. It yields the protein CAAIPRTGLYEQYF.

CDR3 sequence reads: CASSGSGRGYNEQFF. The CDR3 nucleotides are TGCGCCAGCAGTGGGAGCGGGAGGGGGTACAATGAGCAGTTCTTC. This chain uses TRBV10-2 with TRBJ2-1; 10 nucleotides line up with TRBD2. V was pared by 4 bases and J by 4 bases, with 4 bases of the junction left unmatched. The CDR3 runs 15 residues. CDR1 is WSHSY, CDR2 SAAADI, per germline.

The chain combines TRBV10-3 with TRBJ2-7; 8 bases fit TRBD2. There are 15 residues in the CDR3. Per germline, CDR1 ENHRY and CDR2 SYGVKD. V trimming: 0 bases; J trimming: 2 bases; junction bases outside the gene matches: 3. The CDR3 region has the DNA TGTGCCATCAGTGAGTCGGTAGCGGGGCCCTACGAGCAGTACTTC. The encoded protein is CAISESVAGPYEQYF.

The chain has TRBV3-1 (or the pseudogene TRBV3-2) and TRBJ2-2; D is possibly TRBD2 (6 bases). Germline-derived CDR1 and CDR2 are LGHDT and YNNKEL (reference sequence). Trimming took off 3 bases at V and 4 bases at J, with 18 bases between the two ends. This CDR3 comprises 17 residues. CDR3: CASSHFSLRGTTGELFF. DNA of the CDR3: TGTGCCAGCAGCCATTTCTCTTTGCGGGGAACCACCGGGGAGCTGTTTTTT.

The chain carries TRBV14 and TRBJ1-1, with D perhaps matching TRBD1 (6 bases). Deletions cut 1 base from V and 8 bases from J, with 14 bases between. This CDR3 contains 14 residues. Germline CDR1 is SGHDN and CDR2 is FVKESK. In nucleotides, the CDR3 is TGTGCCAGCAGCCAAGTAATGGGGGCCGTGGAAGCTTTCTTT. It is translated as CASSQVMGAVEAFF. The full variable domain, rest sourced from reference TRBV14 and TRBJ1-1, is EAGVTQFPSHSVIEKGQTVTLRCDPISGHDNLYWYRRVMGKEIKFLLHFVKESKQDESGMPNNRFLAERTGGTYSTLKVQPAELEDSGVYFCASSQVMGAVEAFFGQGTRLTVV.

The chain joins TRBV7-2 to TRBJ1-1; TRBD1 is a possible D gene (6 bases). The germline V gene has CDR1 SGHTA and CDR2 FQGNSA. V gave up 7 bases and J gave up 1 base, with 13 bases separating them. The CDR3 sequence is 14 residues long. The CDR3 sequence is CASNMDRQNTEAFF. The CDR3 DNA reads TGTGCCAGCAATATGGACAGACAGAACACTGAAGCTTTCTTT.

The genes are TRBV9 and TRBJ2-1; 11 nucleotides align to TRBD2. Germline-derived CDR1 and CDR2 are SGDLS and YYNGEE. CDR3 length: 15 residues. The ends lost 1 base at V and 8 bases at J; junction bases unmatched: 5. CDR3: CASSVISGGVDEQFF. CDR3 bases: TGTGCCAGCAGCGTAATTAGCGGGGGGGTGGATGAGCAGTTCTTC. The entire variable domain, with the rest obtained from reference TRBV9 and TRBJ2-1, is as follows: DSGVTQTPKHLITATGQRVTLRCSPRSGDLSVYWYQQSLDQGLQFLIQYYNGEERAKGNILERFSAQQFPDLHSELNLSSLELGDSALYFCASSVISGGVDEQFFGPGTRLTVL.

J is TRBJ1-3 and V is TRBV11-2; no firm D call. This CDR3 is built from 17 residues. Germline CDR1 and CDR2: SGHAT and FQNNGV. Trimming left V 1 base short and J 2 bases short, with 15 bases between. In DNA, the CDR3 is TGTGCCAGCAGCTTAGTGCCCAGGACGACTACTGGAAACACCATATATTTT. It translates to CASSLVPRTTTGNTIYF.

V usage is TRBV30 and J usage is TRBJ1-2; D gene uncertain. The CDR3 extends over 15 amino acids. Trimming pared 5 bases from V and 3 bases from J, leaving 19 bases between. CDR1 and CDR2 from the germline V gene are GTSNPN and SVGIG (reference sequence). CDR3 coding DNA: TGTGCCTGGGAGACAACGCCTATTAACTACTATGGCTACACCTTC. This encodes CAWETTPINYYGYTF.

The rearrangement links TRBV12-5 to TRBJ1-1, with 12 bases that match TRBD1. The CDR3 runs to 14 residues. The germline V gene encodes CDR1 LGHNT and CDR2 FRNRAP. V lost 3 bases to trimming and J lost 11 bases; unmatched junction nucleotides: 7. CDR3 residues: CASGLGTGGVRAFF. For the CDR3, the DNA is TGTGCTAGTGGTTTAGGGACAGGGGGCGTGAGGGCTTTCTTT.

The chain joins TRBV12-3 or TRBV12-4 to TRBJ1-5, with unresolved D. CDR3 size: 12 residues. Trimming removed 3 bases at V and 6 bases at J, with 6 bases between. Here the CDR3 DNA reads TGTGCCAGCAGTTTTGGGCCTCAGCCCCAGCATTTT. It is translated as CASSFGPQPQHF.

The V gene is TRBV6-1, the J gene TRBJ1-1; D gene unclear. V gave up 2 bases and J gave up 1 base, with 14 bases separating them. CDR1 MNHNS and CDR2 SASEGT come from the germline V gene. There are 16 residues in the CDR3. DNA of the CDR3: TGTGCCAGCAGTGAACTAGGAGGGCAGACGAACACTGAAGCTTTCTTT. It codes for CASSELGGQTNTEAFF.

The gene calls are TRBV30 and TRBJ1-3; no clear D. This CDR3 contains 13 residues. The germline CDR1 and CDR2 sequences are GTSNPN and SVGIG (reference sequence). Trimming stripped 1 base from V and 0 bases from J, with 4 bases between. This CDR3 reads CAWSDSSGNTIYF. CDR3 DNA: TGTGCCTGGAGTGACAGCTCTGGAAACACCATATATTTT.

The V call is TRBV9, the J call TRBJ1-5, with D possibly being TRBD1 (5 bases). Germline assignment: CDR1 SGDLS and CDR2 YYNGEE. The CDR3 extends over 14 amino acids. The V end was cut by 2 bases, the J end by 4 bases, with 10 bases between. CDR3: CASSVAGTNQPQHF. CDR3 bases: TGTGCCAGCAGCGTGGCGGGGACTAATCAGCCCCAGCATTTT.